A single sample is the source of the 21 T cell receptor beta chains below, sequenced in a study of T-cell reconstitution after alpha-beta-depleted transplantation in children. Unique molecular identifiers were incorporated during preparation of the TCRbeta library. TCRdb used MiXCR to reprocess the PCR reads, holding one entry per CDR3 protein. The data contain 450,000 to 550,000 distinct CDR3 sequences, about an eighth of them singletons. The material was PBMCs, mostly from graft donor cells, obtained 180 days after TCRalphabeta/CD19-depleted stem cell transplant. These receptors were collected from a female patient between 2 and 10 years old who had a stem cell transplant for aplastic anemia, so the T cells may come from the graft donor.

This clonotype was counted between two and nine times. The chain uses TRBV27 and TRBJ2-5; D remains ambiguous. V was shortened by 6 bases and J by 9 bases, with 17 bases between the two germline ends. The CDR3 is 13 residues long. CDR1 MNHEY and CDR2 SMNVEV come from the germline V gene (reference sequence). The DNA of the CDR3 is TGTGCCAGCAGACCATCCCCTTACCGGGCCCAGTACTTC. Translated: CASRPSPYRAQYF.

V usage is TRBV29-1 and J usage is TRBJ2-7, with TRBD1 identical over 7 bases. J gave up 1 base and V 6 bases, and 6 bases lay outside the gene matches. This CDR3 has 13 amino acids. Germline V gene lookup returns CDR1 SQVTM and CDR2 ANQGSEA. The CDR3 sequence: CSVTPDRSYEQYF. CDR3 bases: TGCAGCGTGACCCCGGACAGGTCCTACGAGCAGTACTTC.

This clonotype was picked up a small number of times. DNA for the CDR3: TGCGCCAGCAGCAAATGGACGGGACTCGGGGACGAGCAGTACTTC. It encodes CASSKWTGLGDEQYF. The J gene is TRBJ2-7, the V gene TRBV5-1, with D perhaps TRBD2 (6 bases). Trimming cost V 4 bases and J 5 bases, with 19 bases left between them. Germline V lookup: CDR1 SGHRS, CDR2 YFSETQ. The CDR3 extends over 15 amino acids.

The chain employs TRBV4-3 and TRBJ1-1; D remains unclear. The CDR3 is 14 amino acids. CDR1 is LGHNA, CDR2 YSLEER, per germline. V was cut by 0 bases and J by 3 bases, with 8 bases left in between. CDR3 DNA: TGCGCCAGCAGCCAAGATGTGGGGTACACTGAAGCTTTCTTT. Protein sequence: CASSQDVGYTEAFF.

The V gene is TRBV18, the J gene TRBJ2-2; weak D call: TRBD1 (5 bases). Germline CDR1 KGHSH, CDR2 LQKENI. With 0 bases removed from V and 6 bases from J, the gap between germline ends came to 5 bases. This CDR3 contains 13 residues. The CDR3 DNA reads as TGTGCCAGCTCACCACCGGGGCCCGGGGAGCTGTTTTTT. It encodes CASSPPGPGELFF.

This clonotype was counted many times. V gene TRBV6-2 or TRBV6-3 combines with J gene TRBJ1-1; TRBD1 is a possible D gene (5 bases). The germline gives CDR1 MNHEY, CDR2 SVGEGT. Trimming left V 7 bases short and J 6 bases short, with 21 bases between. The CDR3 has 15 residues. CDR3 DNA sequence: TGTGCCAGCACTCAGGAGCCCTGGACACGGGCTGAAGCTTTCTTT. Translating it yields CASTQEPWTRAEAFF.

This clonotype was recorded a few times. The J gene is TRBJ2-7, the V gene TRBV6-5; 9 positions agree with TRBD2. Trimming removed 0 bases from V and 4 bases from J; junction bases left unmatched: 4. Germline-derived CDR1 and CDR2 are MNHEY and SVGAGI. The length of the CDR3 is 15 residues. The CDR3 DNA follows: TGTGCCAGCAGTTACTCGCTAGCGGGGCTGTACGAGCAGTACTTC. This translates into CASSYSLAGLYEQYF.

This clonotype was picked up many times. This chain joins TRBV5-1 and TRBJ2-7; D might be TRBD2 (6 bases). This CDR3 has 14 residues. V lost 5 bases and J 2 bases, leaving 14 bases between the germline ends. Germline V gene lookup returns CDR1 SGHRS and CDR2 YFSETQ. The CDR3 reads CASRVRDSTYEQYF. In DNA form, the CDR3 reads TGCGCCAGCAGGGTACGGGACTCGACCTACGAGCAGTACTTC.

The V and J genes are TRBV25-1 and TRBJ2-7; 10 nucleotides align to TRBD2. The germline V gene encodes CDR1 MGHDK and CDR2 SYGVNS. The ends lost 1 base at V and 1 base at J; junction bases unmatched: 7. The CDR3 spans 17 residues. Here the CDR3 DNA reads TGTGCCAGCAGTGAATTGGCGCTAGCGGGAGAATCCTACGAGCAGTACTTC. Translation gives CASSELALAGESYEQYF.

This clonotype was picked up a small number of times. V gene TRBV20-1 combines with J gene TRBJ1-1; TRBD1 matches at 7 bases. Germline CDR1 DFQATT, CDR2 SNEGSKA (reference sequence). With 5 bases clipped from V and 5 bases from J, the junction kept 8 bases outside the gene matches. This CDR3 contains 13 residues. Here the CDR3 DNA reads TGCAGTGCTGGCGGTACAGGGGCGACTGAAGCTTTCTTT. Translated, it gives CSAGGTGATEAFF.

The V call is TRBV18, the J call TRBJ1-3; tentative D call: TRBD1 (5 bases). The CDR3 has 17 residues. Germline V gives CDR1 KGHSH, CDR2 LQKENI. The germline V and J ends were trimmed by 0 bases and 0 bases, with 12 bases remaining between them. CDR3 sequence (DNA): TGTGCCAGCTCACCACCGGTGGGACCGCTCTCTGGAAACACCATATATTTT. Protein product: CASSPPVGPLSGNTIYF.

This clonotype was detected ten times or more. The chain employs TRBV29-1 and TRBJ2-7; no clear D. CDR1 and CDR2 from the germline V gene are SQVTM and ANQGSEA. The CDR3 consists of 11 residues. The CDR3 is CSVYKNYEQYF. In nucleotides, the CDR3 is TGCAGTGTGTACAAGAACTACGAGCAGTACTTC.

Written as DNA, the CDR3 is TGCAGTGCCTCCCCGAGGGCGGGAGGGCTTTACAATGAGCAGTTCTTC. Residues: CSASPRAGGLYNEQFF. The rearrangement joins TRBV20-1 to TRBJ2-1; 9 positions agree with TRBD2. The CDR3 is 16 residues long. Unmatched junction bases numbered 13, after V lost 6 bases and J lost 4 bases. Germline V gene data show CDR1 as DFQATT and CDR2 as SNEGSKA (reference sequence).

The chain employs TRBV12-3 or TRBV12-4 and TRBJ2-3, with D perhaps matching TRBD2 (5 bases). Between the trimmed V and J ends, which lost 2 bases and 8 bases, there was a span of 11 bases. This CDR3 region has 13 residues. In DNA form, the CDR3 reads TGTGCCAGCAGTTTACAACTCGGACTTACGCAGTATTTT. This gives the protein CASSLQLGLTQYF.

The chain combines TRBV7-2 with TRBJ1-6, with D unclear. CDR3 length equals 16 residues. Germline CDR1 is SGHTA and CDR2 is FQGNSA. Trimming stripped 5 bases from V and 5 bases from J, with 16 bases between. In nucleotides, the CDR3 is TGTGCCAGCAGCCCGACCGCGTCCTGGAATAATTCACCCCTCCACTTT. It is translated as CASSPTASWNNSPLHF.

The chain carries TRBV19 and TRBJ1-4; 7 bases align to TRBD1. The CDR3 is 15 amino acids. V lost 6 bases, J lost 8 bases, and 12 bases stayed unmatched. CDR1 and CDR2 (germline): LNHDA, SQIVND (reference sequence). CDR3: CASSLGKRTGEKLFF. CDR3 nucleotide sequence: TGTGCCAGTAGCCTGGGCAAGCGGACAGGAGAAAAACTGTTTTTT.

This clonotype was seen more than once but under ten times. CDR3 region: CASSLAMGLAALSREQFF. In DNA form, the CDR3 reads TGTGCCAGCAGCTTGGCAATGGGGCTAGCGGCGTTGAGCCGGGAGCAGTTCTTC. The chain employs TRBV5-6 and TRBJ2-1; TRBD2 agrees at 7 bases. The germline CDR1 and CDR2 sequences are SGHDT and YYEEEE. The J segment lost 10 bases and the V segment lost 0 bases, leaving 19 bases of the junction unmatched. The CDR3 covers 18 residues.

The CDR3 region has the DNA TGTGCCAGCAGTCCAGAGGGACTAGGTCGGAACATTCAGTACTTC. Translated, it gives CASSPEGLGRNIQYF. The chain uses TRBV12-3 or TRBV12-4 and TRBJ2-4; 8 bases are a match to TRBD2. This CDR3 region has 15 residues. V shed 5 bases and J 7 bases; nucleotides not matched to a gene: 10.

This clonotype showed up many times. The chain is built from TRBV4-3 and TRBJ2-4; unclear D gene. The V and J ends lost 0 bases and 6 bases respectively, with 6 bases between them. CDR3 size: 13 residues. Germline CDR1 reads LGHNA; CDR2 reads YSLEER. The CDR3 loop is CASSQEERNIQYF. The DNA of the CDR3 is TGCGCCAGCAGCCAAGAGGAGAGAAACATTCAGTACTTC.

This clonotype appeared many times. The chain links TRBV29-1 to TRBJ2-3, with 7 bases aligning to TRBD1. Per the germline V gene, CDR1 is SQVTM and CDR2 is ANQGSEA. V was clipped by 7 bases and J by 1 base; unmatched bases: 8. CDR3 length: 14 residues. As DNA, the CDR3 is TGCAGCGGCGCACAGGGGAGCCGCACAGATACGCAGTATTTT. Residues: CSGAQGSRTDTQYF.

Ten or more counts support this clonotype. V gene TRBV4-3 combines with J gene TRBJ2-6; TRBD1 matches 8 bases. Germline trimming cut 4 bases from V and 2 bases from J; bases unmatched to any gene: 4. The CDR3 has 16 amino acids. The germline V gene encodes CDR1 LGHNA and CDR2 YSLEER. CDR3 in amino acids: CASSPRTGTGANVLTF. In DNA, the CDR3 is TGCGCCAGCAGCCCTCGGACAGGGACTGGGGCCAACGTCCTGACTTTC.